Below are 23 T cell receptor beta chains sequenced from a single sample in a study of cytomegalovirus exposure and HLA in healthy donors (dated by TCRdb to the late 2010s). The library was made by the immunoSEQ multiplex PCR assay. For the multiplex PCR, a mixture combining 60 forward primers for TCR Vbeta segments and 13 reverse primers for TCR Jbeta segments was used. As stored in TCRdb, this immuneACCESS dataset retains in-frame rearrangements with V and J assigned. A fraction of the clones does not appear; measured against another copy, unresolved V genes explain less than half of the discrepancy, and the remainder lacks a known reason. For this sample the table gives around 65,000 clones, of which 65% to 70% were detected only once. Clones ranked in the top ten supply 15% to 20% of the sample. The material sequenced was PBMCs. The receptors were sampled from a man aged 40-50 years in good health and CMV-seropositive.

The chain combines TRBV25-1 with TRBJ2-2; a possible D gene is TRBD2 (6 bases). CDR1 and CDR2 from the germline V gene are MGHDK and SYGVNS. The CDR3 has 15 residues. V was clipped by 3 bases and J by 3 bases, with 11 bases between them. The CDR3 DNA follows: TGTGCCAGCAGTGAGAGGGAGGCTGACACCGGGGAGCTGTTTTTT. The encoded protein is CASSEREADTGELFF.

This clone was recorded a few times. The chain uses TRBV4-1 and TRBJ1-5; D gene uncertain. V was pared by 0 bases and J by 1 base, with 4 bases between. This CDR3 comprises 14 residues. Germline CDR1 and CDR2: MGHRA and YSYEKL. The DNA of the CDR3 is TGCGCCAGCAGCCAAGACGGGAGCAATCAGCCCCAGCATTTT. It codes for CASSQDGSNQPQHF.

CDR3 sequence: CASNQLAGGPDEQFF. The CDR3 DNA reads as TGTGCCAGCAACCAACTAGCGGGAGGTCCCGATGAGCAGTTCTTC. The gene calls are TRBV6-6 and TRBJ2-1, with 12 bases that match TRBD2. The CDR3 is made up of 15 amino acids. The germline V gene has CDR1 MNHNY and CDR2 SVGAGI (reference sequence). Trimming at V came to 7 bases and at J to 8 bases, leaving 9 bases not matched to a gene.

The chain joins TRBV5-1 to TRBJ2-1; perhaps TRBD1 as D (5 bases). The V gene lost 2 bases and the J gene lost 4 bases, with 13 bases spanning the gap. The germline V gene has CDR1 SGHRS and CDR2 YFSETQ. This CDR3 comprises 15 residues. CDR3 sequence (DNA): TGCGCCAGCAGCTTAGAAGGACAAGCATACAATGAGCAGTTCTTC. This sequence encodes CASSLEGQAYNEQFF.

The chain carries TRBV9 and TRBJ1-3; D remains unclear. The CDR3 length is 14 residues. Trimming pared 0 bases from V and 4 bases from J, leaving 8 bases between. CDR1 is SGDLS, CDR2 YYNGEE, per germline. CDR3 in DNA: TGTGCCAGCAGCGTAGAGCGTCCCGGAAACACCATATATTTT. Amino acid sequence: CASSVERPGNTIYF.

The V and J genes are TRBV19 and TRBJ2-3; 7 bases match TRBD2. The germline V gene has CDR1 LNHDA and CDR2 SQIVND (reference sequence). V trimming: 5 bases; J trimming: 3 bases; junction bases outside the gene matches: 5. CDR3 length equals 14 residues. The CDR3 sequence: CASSPGGLTDTQYF. The CDR3 region has the DNA TGTGCCAGTAGTCCGGGAGGTCTGACAGATACGCAGTATTTT.

The gene calls are TRBV6-1 and TRBJ1-4, with D possibly matching TRBD1 (5 bases). V lost 3 bases, J lost 1 base, and 15 bases lay in between. The CDR3 consists of 17 residues. Germline CDR1 is MNHNS and CDR2 is SASEGT. The CDR3 nucleotides are TGTGCCAGCAGTGACAGGAGGGGCGAGGGAACTAATGAAAAACTGTTTTTT. As protein: CASSDRRGEGTNEKLFF.

The chain couples TRBV7-2 to TRBJ2-2; D is undetermined. Trimming shortened V by 5 bases and J by 3 bases, and 4 bases separated the two germline ends. The CDR3 is 12 residues long. CDR1 and CDR2 from the germline V gene are SGHTA and FQGNSA. For the CDR3, the DNA is TGTGCCAGCAGCCCCTACACCGGGGAGCTGTTTTTT. Translating it yields CASSPYTGELFF.

The chain uses TRBV19 and TRBJ1-2; TRBD1 might be the D (5 bases). The CDR3 spans 15 residues. Germline-derived CDR1 and CDR2 are LNHDA and SQIVND (reference sequence). Trimming cost V 4 bases and J 1 base, with 13 bases left between them. CDR3 amino acids: CASSKVGGHNYGYTF. CDR3 coding DNA: TGTGCCAGTAGTAAAGTCGGCGGACATAACTATGGCTACACCTTC. Full variable domain (remainder filled in from reference TRBV19 and TRBJ1-2): DGGITQSPKYLFRKEGQNVTLSCEQNLNHDAMYWYRQDPGQGLRLIYYSQIVNDFQKGDIAEGYSVSREKKESFPLTVTSAQKNPTAFYLCASSKVGGHNYGYTFGSGTRLTVV.

J is TRBJ1-6 and V is TRBV5-5; 10 positions agree with TRBD1. The CDR3 extends over 16 amino acids. Germline V lookup: CDR1 SGHKS, CDR2 YYEKEE (reference sequence). V lost 3 bases and J lost 9; bases outside the gene matches: 9. The CDR3 region is CASSWGQGIGASPLHF. CDR3 nucleotide sequence: TGTGCCAGCAGCTGGGGACAGGGGATAGGAGCTTCACCCCTCCACTTT.

The V call is TRBV29-1, the J call TRBJ2-3; TRBD2 might be the D (5 bases). The V gene's germline CDR1 is SQVTM and CDR2 ANQGSEA. Trimming removed 7 bases at V and 2 bases at J, with 13 bases between. The CDR3 extends over 13 amino acids. CDR3 sequence (DNA): TGCAGCGGTTTGATCGGGATCACAGATACGCAGTATTTT. Encoded protein: CSGLIGITDTQYF.

The chain has TRBV25-1 and TRBJ2-5; D may be TRBD2 (5 bases). The CDR3 runs 15 residues. Germline CDR1 reads MGHDK; CDR2 reads SYGVNS. Trimming left V 1 base short and J 4 bases short, with 13 bases between. DNA for the CDR3: TGTGCCAGCAGTGAATGGGCAGGAGGTGCAGAGACCCAGTACTTC. Protein: CASSEWAGGAETQYF.

The chain carries TRBV6-5 and TRBJ2-5; D is possibly TRBD1 (6 bases). The V end lost 8 bases, the J end lost 4 bases, and 14 bases lay between the germline ends. Germline CDR1 is MNHEY and CDR2 is SVGAGI. The CDR3 extends over 13 amino acids. In DNA, the CDR3 is TGTGCCAGCTCCAGGGGATCGGGAGAGACCCAGTACTTC. Its translation is CASSRGSGETQYF.

The chain employs TRBV5-6 and TRBJ1-5; 9 bases are shared with TRBD1. CDR1 SGHDT and CDR2 YYEEEE come from the germline V gene. The CDR3 covers 18 residues. V shed 4 bases and J 0 bases; nucleotides not matched to a gene: 11. In nucleotides, the CDR3 is TGTGCCAGCAGCCTAGGGGGGACAGGGACGTATAGCAATCAGCCCCAGCATTTT. This gives the protein CASSLGGTGTYSNQPQHF.

This chain joins TRBV11-2 and TRBJ1-3; D not resolved. Germline-derived CDR1 and CDR2 are SGHAT and FQNNGV. Trimming removed 3 bases at V and 6 bases at J, with 6 bases between. The CDR3 totals 12 residues. This chain's CDR3 is CASSLLENTIYF. The DNA for the CDR3 is TGTGCCAGCAGCTTGCTAGAAAACACCATATATTTT.

The chain recombines TRBV7-9 with TRBJ2-2, with 9 bases aligning to TRBD2. J was trimmed by 7 bases and V by 2 bases; bases with no gene match: 5. Germline V gene lookup returns CDR1 SEHNR and CDR2 FQNEAQ (reference sequence). This CDR3 has 15 amino acids. The CDR3: CASSLPAGGFGELFF. CDR3 in DNA: TGTGCCAGCAGCTTACCAGCGGGGGGTTTCGGGGAGCTGTTTTTT.

This rearrangement joins TRBV18 to TRBJ2-6; no clear D. V was shortened by 7 bases and J by 2 bases, with 9 bases between the two germline ends. Germline CDR1 is KGHSH and CDR2 is LQKENI. This CDR3 is built from 14 residues. The CDR3 loop reads CASFYSPGANVLTF. The CDR3 nucleotides read TGTGCCAGCTTTTATTCCCCTGGGGCCAACGTCCTGACTTTC.

V gene TRBV5-6 combines with J gene TRBJ2-7; TRBD1 matches 8 bases. V dropped 3 bases and J dropped 4; count of bases not matched to a gene: 12. The CDR3 loop spans 16 amino acids. Germline V gives CDR1 SGHDT, CDR2 YYEEEE. For the CDR3, the DNA is TGTGCCAGCAGCTATCCAGGGGGCTGGAAAAGGTACGAGCAGTACTTC. This translates into CASSYPGGWKRYEQYF.

This clone was recorded a few times. CDR3 amino acids: CASSLDRGGTEAFF. CDR3 bases: TGCGCCAGCAGCTTGGACAGGGGAGGAACTGAAGCTTTCTTT. The rearrangement links TRBV5-1 to TRBJ1-1, with 7 nucleotides matching TRBD1. The CDR3 has 14 amino acids. Per germline, CDR1 SGHRS and CDR2 YFSETQ. The V segment lost 0 bases and the J segment 5 bases; nucleotides outside the gene matches: 4.

The V gene is TRBV27, the J gene TRBJ2-7, with D possibly being TRBD2 (5 bases). CDR3 length: 17 residues. Looked up from germline, CDR1 is MNHEY and CDR2 is SMNVEV (reference sequence). V lost 1 base and J 2 bases, leaving 18 bases between the germline ends. The CDR3 reads CASSLWPRGAATYEQYF. The CDR3 DNA is TGTGCCAGCAGTTTATGGCCGAGAGGAGCGGCTACCTACGAGCAGTACTTC.

V gene TRBV19 combines with J gene TRBJ1-3, with D tentatively TRBD1 (5 bases). This CDR3 region has 16 residues. The germline gives CDR1 LNHDA, CDR2 SQIVND (reference sequence). V was shortened by 3 bases and J by 2 bases, with 14 bases between the two germline ends. This CDR3 is CASSIDARVAGNTIYF. The DNA for the CDR3 is TGTGCCAGTAGTATTGACGCCAGGGTGGCTGGAAACACCATATATTTT.

The rearrangement uses TRBV6-6 and TRBJ1-6; 7 nucleotides agree with TRBD1. Germline CDR1 is MNHNY and CDR2 is SVGAGI (reference sequence). The CDR3 covers 14 residues. J gave up 13 bases and V 6 bases, and 12 bases lay outside the gene matches. The CDR3 spells CASRLRTGSTPLHF. In DNA, the CDR3 is TGTGCCAGCAGGCTTCGGACAGGTTCAACGCCCCTCCACTTT.

The chain combines TRBV5-4 with TRBJ1-6; the D gene is possibly TRBD1 (6 bases). Germline V gene data show CDR1 as SGHNT and CDR2 as YYREEE (reference sequence). This CDR3 has 15 amino acids. The ends were cut back, 1 base at V and 4 bases at J, with 9 bases in the middle. CDR3 in DNA: TGTGCCAGCAGCTTGTCCGGACAGTATAATTCACCCCTCCACTTT. This gives the protein CASSLSGQYNSPLHF.